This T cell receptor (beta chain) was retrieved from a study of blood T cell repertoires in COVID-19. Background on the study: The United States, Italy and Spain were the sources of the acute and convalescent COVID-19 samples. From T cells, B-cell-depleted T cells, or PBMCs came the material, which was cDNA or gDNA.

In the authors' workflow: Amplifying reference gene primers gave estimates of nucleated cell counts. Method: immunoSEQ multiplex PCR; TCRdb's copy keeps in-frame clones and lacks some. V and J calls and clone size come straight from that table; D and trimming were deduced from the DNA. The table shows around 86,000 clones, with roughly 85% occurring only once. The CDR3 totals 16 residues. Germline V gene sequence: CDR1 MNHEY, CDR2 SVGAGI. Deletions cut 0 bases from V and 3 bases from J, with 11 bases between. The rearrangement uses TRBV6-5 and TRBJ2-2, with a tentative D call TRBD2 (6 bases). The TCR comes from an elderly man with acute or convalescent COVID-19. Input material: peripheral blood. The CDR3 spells CASSYSGLHYTGELFF. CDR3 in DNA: TGTGCCAGCAGTTACTCGGGACTTCACTACACCGGGGAGCTGTTTTTT.